This TCR beta chain came from a study of post-analysis software for immune sequencing data. Study-level points and caveats: Comparison of patients with controls showed roughly five TRBV segments more frequent in patients, TRBV5-6, TRBV5-1 and TRBV20-1 among them.

Unmatched junction bases numbered 3, after V lost 4 bases and J lost 4 bases. Per the germline V gene, CDR1 is ENHRY and CDR2 is SYGVKD. CDR3 size: 15 residues. TCR beta libraries were prepared from cDNA with unique molecular identifiers. Out of about 1 to 11 million T cells, some 500,000 cDNA molecules were generated. MiXCR, applied by TCRdb to the PCR reads, yields one record per CDR3 protein. This sample carries about 820,000 distinct CDR3 sequences, roughly half of them seen once, and the ten largest clones take 4% to 5.5%. A note on this clonotype: Its antigen is currently unknown.

The gene calls are TRBV10-3 and TRBJ1-6; the match to TRBD1 covers 8 bases. This sequence originates from a girl aged 5 to 17 with multiple sclerosis. The sequenced sample was blood. CDR3 DNA sequence: TGTGCCATCAGTGTGGGGACAGGTTATAATTCACCCCTCCACTTT. Translation: CAISVGTGYNSPLHF.